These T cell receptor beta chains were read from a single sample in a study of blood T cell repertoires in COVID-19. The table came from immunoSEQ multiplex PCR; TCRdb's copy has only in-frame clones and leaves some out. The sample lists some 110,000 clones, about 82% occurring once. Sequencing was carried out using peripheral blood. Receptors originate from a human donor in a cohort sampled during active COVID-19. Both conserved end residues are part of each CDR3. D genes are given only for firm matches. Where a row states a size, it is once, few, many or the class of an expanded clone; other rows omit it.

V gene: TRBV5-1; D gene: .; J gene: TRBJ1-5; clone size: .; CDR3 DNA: TGCGCCAGCAGCCCGGGGGATAGCAATCAGCCCCAGCATTTT; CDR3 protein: CASSPGDSNQPQHF
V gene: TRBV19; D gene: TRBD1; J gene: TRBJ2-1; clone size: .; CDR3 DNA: TGTGCCAGTAGAACCGGGACAGATTACAATGAGCAGTTCTTC; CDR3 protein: CASRTGTDYNEQFF
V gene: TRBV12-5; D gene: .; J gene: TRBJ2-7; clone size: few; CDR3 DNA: TGTGCTAGCAGCGGGCCTTCCTACGAGCAGTACTTC; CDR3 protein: CASSGPSYEQYF
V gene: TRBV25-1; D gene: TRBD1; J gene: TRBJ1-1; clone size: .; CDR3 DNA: TGTGCCAGCAGTGATTTTTTCGGGACAGGGGGGACTGAAGCTTTCTTT; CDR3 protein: CASSDFFGTGGTEAFF
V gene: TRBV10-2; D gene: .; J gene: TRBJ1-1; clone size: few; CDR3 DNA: TGCGCCAGCAGTGAAACTCGACAGAAGAACACTGAAGCTTTCTTT; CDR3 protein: CASSETRQKNTEAFF
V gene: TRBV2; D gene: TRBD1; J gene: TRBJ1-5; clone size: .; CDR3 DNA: TGTGCCAGCAGTCTCCGGGACAGTTATCAGCCCCAGCATTTT; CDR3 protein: CASSLRDSYQPQHF
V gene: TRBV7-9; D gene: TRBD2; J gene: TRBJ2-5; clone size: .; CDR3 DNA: TGTGCCAGCAGCTTAGGATTTGGGCGGGAGGGCCGACAAGAGACCCAGTACTTC; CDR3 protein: CASSLGFGREGRQETQYF
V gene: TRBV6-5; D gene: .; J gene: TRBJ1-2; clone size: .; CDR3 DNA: TGTGCCAGCAGCCGGACCCTGGGCGGGGGCTATGGCTACACCTTC; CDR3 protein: CASSRTLGGGYGYTF
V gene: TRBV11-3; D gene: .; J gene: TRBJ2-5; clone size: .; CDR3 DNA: TGTGCCAGCAGCCAACCCGCTACAGCACAAGAGACCCAGTACTTC; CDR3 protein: CASSQPATAQETQYF
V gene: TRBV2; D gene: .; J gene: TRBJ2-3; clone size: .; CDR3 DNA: TGTGCCAGCACTGTTTCTCGCCGACGGACTTCTAGCACAGATACGCAGTATTTT; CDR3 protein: CASTVSRRRTSSTDTQYF
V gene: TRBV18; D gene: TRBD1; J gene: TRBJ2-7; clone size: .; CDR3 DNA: TGTGCCAGCTCACCAGGGACAGGGGGGTACGAGCAGTACTTC; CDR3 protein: CASSPGTGGYEQYF
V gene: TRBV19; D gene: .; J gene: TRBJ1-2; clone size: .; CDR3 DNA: TGTGCCAGTAGTATAGGACTACTCAGCGGGGGAGGCTACACCTTC; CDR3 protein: CASSIGLLSGGGYTF
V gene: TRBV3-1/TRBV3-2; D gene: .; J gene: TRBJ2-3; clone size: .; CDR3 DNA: TGTGCCAGCAGCCGATGGGACGGGAGAAGCACAGATACGCAGTATTTT; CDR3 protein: CASSRWDGRSTDTQYF
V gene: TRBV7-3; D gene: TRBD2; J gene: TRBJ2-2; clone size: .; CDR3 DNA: TGTGCCAGCAGCTTACACCTAACTAGCGGGAGGGAGACCGGGGAGCTGTTTTTT; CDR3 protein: CASSLHLTSGRETGELFF
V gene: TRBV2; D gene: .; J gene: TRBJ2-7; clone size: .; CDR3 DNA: TGTGCCATGACAGCCAGGCCCTCCTACGAGCAGTACTTC; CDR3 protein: CAMTARPSYEQYF
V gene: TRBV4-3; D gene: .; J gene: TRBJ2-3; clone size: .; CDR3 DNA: TGCGCCAGCAGCCAAGAAGCTCCGGGTGGCGATACGCAGTATTTT; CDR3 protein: CASSQEAPGGDTQYF
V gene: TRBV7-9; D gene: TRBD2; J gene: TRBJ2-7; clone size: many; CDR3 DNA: TGTGCCAGCAGCTTGGGGACTACTAATTCCTACGAGCAGTACTTC; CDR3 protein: CASSLGTTNSYEQYF
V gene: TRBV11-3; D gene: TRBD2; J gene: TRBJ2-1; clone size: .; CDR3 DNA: TGTGCCAGCAGCCCAGAAGGAGCGGGACCAGATGGAGAGCAGTTCTTC; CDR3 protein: CASSPEGAGPDGEQFF
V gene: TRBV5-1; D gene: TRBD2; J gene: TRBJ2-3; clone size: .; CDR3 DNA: TGCGCCAGCAGCTCTAGCGGTATCGGGGATACGCAGTATTTT; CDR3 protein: CASSSSGIGDTQYF
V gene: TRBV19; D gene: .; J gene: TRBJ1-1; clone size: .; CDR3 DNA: TGTGCCAGTAGTAGAGGGATCGCTGAAGCTTTCTTT; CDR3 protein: CASSRGIAEAFF
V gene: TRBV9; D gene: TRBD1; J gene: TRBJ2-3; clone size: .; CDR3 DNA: TGTGCCAGCAGCGCAGGACAGGGCACAGATACGCAGTATTTT; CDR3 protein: CASSAGQGTDTQYF
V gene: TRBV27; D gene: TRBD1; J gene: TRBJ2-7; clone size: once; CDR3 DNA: TGTGCCAGCAGTTTCAATCTGGACAGGGGAGTAGACGAGCAGTACTTC; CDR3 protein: CASSFNLDRGVDEQYF
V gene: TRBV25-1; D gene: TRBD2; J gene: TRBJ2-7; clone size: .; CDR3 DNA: TGTGCCAGCGGACTAGTTGGGTACGAGCAGTACTTC; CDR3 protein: CASGLVGYEQYF
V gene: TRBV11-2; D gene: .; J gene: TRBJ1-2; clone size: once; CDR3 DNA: TGTGCCAGCACCCCCCTAGGGGGGGCGGTAGGCTACACCTTC; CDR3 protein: CASTPLGGAVGYTF
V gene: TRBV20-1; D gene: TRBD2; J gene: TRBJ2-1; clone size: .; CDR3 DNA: TGCAGTGCTAGTTGGGGGAGGGCCGGGAATGAGCAGTTCTTC; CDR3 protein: CSASWGRAGNEQFF
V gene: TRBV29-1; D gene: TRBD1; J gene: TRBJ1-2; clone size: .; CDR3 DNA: TGCAGCGTTGATGTGGGACAGGGGGACCTTAACTATGGCTACACCTTC; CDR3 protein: CSVDVGQGDLNYGYTF
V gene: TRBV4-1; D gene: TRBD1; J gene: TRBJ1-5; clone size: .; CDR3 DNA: TGCGCCAGCAGCCAATTGGACAGGGGAGTGAATCAGCCCCAGCATTTT; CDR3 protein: CASSQLDRGVNQPQHF
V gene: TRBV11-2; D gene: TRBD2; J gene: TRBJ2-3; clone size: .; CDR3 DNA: TGTGCCAGCAGCTTAAGCGGGGTACAAAATACGCAGTATTTT; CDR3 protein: CASSLSGVQNTQYF
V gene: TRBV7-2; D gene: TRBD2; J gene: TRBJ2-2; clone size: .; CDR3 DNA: TGTGCCAGCAGCTTATACGGACTAGCGGGAGCGGCGGTTTCCGGGGAGCTGTTTTTT; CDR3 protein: CASSLYGLAGAAVSGELFF
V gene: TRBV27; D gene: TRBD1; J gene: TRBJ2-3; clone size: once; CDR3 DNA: TGTGCCAGCACTCGACAGGGTAATACGCAGTATTTT; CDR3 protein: CASTRQGNTQYF
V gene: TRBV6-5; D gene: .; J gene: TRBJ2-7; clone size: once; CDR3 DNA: TGTGCCAGCAGTTACGAGGGAGTCACTCCTTACGAGCAGTACTTC; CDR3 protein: CASSYEGVTPYEQYF
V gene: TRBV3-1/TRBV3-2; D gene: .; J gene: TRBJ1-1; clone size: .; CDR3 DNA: TGTGCCAGCAGCCAAGGGGGGGTAGCTTTCTTT; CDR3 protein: CASSQGGVAFF
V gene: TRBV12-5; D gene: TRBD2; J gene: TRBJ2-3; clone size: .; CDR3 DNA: TGTGCTAGTGGTTCAAATCTAGCGGGAGGGGTAGATACGCAGTATTTT; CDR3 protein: CASGSNLAGGVDTQYF
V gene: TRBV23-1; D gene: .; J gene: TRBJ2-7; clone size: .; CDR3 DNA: TGCGCCGGGTTGGACAGCTCCTACGAGCAGTACTTC; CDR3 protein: CAGLDSSYEQYF
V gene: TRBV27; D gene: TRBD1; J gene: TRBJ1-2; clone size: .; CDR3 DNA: TGTGCCAGCAGTTTGGTAAGGGGGCACTATGGCTACACCTTC; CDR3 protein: CASSLVRGHYGYTF
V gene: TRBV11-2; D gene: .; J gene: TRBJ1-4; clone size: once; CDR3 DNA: TGTGCCAGCAGCTTGGGGGCTACTAATGAAAAACTGTTTTTT; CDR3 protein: CASSLGATNEKLFF
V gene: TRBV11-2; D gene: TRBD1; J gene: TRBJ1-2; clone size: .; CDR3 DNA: TGTGCCAGCAGCTTAGGCTCGGGACAGGGGGCGCAAACTTGCTTC; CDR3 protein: CASSLGSGQGAQTCF
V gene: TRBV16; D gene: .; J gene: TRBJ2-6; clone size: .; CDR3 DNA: TGTGCCAGCAGCCGGGCAGGGTCTGGGGCCAACGTCCTGACTTTC; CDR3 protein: CASSRAGSGANVLTF
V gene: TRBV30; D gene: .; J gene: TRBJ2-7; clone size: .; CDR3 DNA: TGTGCCTGGAGCGGCGCAGGAGGCTACGAGCAGTACTTC; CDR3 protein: CAWSGAGGYEQYF
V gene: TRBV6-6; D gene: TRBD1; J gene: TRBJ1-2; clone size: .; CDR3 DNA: TGTGCCAGCAGACCCGGGACAGGGGACGGCTACACCTTC; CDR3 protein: CASRPGTGDGYTF
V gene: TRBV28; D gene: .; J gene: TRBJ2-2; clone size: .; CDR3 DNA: TGTGCCAGCAGTTTCCAGGCGAACACCGGGGAGCTGTTTTTT; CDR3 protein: CASSFQANTGELFF
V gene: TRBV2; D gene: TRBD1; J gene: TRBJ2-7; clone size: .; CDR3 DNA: TGTGCCAGCTTCCGGGACAGGGTGGACGAGCAGTACTTC; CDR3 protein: CASFRDRVDEQYF
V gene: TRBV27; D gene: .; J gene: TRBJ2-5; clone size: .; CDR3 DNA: TGTGCCAGCAACACTCACCGACTTACGGGGGTGGAAGAGACCCAGTACTTC; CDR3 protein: CASNTHRLTGVEETQYF
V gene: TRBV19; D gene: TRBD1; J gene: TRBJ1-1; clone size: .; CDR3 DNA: TGTGCCAGTAGTTTTATTGGACAGGGGAACACTGAAGCTTTCTTT; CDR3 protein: CASSFIGQGNTEAFF